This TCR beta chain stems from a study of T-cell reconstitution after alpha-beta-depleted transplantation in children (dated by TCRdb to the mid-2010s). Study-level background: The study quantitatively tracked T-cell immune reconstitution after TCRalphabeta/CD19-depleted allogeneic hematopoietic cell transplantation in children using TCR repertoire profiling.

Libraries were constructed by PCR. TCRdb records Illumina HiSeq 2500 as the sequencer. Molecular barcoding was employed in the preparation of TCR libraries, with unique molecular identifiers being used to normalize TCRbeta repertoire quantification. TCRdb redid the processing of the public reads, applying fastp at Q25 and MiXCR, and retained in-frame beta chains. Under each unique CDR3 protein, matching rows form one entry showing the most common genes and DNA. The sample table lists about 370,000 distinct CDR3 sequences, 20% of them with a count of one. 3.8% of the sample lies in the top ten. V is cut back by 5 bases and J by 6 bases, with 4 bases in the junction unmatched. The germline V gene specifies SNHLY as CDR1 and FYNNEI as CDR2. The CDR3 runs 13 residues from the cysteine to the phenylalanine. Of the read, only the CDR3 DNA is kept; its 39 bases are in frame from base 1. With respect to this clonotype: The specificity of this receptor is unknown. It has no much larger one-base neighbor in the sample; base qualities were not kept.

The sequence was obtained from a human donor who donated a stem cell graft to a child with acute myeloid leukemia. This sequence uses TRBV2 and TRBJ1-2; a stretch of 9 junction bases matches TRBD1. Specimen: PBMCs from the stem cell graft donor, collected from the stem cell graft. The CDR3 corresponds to CASSSTGGDGYTF. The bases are TGTGCCAGCAGTTCTACAGGGGGCGATGGCTACACCTTC.